Reported below is one T cell receptor beta chain. As yet, its antigen is unknown. The study ran its PCR with 60 Vbeta and 13 Jbeta primers. TCRdb's table, derived via immunoSEQ multiplex PCR, lists solely in-frame clones and lacks some. The data contain 30,000 to 40,000 clones, 60% to 75% of them singletons. The source of the sample is a study of cytomegalovirus exposure and HLA in healthy donors. Germline CDR1 and CDR2: MNHNS and SASEGT. The CDR3 is 14 residues long. The V end was cut by 3 bases, the J end by 6 bases, with 12 bases between. Study findings and constraints: Compared with the roughly 670-donor mean, an Asian-associated ancestry cluster reportedly had fewer N-insertions, according to a later analysis.

The TCR comes from a man aged 40-50 years in good health and CMV-seronegative. This sequence joins TRBV6-1 and TRBJ1-5; a weak D match, TRBD1 (6 bases). The specimen sequenced was PBMCs. DNA of the CDR3: TGTGCCAGCAGTGAGTCAGGGGTAGGTCAGCCCCAGCATTTT. It specifies CASSESGVGQPQHF.